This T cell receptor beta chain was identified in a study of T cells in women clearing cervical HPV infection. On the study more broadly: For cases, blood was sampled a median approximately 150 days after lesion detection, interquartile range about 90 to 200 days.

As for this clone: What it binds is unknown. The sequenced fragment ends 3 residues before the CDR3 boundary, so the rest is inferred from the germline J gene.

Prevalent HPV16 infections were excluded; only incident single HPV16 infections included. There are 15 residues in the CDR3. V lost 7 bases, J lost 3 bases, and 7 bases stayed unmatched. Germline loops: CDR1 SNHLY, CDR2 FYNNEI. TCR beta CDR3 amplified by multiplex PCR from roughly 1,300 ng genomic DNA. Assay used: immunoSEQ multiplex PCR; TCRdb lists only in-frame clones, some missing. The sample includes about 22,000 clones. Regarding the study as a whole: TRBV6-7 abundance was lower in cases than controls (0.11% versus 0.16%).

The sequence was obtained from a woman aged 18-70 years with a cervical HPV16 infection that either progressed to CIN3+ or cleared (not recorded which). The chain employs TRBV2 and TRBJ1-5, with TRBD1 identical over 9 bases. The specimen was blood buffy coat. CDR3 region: CASTPDRGNNQPQHF. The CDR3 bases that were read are TGTGCCAGCACCCCCGACAGGGGGAACAATCAGCCC.